Following are 32 T cell receptor beta chains from one sample sequenced in a study of cytomegalovirus exposure and HLA in healthy donors (dated by TCRdb to the late 2010s). Libraries were built with the immunoSEQ multiplex PCR assay. This immuneACCESS table, as held by TCRdb, lists in-frame sequences with V and J called but not all clones. Of the missing ones, under half trace to an unresolved V gene in checked studies; the others have no known cause. A total of some 310,000 clones appear in this sample, approximately 91% of them only once. The ten largest account for around 0.88% of the sample. Material for sequencing was PBMCs. These receptors all come from a man aged 25-45 years in good health and CMV-seronegative.

The table lists this clone with many counts. The chain combines TRBV10-3 with TRBJ2-7, with a weak D call TRBD1 (6 bases). From germline, CDR1 is ENHRY and CDR2 SYGVKD. Trimming pared 6 bases from V and 1 base from J, leaving 10 bases between. This CDR3 has 13 residues. The CDR3 sequence: CAISLQGSYEQYF. The CDR3 DNA reads as TGTGCCATCAGCCTACAGGGTTCCTACGAGCAGTACTTC.

This clone occurred once. The chain links TRBV5-1 to TRBJ1-3, with a possible D match to TRBD1 (5 bases). The ends were cut back, 0 bases at V and 0 bases at J, with 7 bases in the middle. This CDR3 has 15 residues. Germline CDR1 SGHRS, CDR2 YFSETQ. CDR3 nucleotides: TGCGCCAGCAGCTTGGACAGGAGCTCTGGAAACACCATATATTTT. This translates into CASSLDRSSGNTIYF.

This clone was observed once. The V gene is TRBV9, the J gene TRBJ2-3; perhaps TRBD1 as D (6 bases). The germline gives CDR1 SGDLS, CDR2 YYNGEE. Trimming removed 2 bases from V and 5 bases from J, with 12 bases in between. The CDR3 spans 14 residues. Written as DNA, the CDR3 is TGTGCCAGCAGCGTTGGGGCAGGGGAAGATACGCAGTATTTT. Translating gives CASSVGAGEDTQYF.

This clone has just one count. This chain joins TRBV4-1 and TRBJ2-2; TRBD1 matches 7 bases. Looked up from germline, CDR1 is MGHRA and CDR2 is YSYEKL. The CDR3 sequence is 18 residues long. V trimming: 0 bases; J trimming: 0 bases; junction bases outside the gene matches: 7. The CDR3 spells CASSQDRGQYTNTGELFF. CDR3 nucleotides: TGCGCCAGCAGCCAAGATCGGGGACAGTATACGAACACCGGGGAGCTGTTTTTT.

The V call is TRBV10-3, the J call TRBJ2-5, with TRBD1 matching 7 bases. The germline V gene has CDR1 ENHRY and CDR2 SYGVKD. Unmatched junction bases numbered 5, after V lost 6 bases and J lost 1 base. This CDR3 has 14 amino acids. CDR3 in DNA: TGTGCCATCAGCGACGACAGGGCCCAAGAGACCCAGTACTTC. Translation: CAISDDRAQETQYF.

This chain uses TRBV15 with TRBJ2-3; TRBD2 aligns across 10 bases. Germline lookup yields CDR1 LNHNV and CDR2 YYDKDF (reference sequence). The CDR3 is 16 amino acids. Losses at the gene ends were 0 bases for V and 8 bases for J; bases not matched to a gene: 8. The CDR3 coding sequence is TGTGCCACCAGCAGAGATTCCCCGGGACTAGCGAGTACGCAGTATTTT. Its translation: CATSRDSPGLASTQYF.

This clone was seen just once. This chain uses TRBV18 with TRBJ1-5, with 7 bases fitting TRBD1. Germline CDR1 is KGHSH and CDR2 is LQKENI. The V gene end was trimmed by 3 bases and the J gene end by 3 bases; junction bases not matched to a gene: 2. The CDR3 contains 14 residues. The CDR3 spells CASSPGQANQPQHF. The CDR3 region has the DNA TGTGCCAGCTCACCTGGACAGGCCAATCAGCCCCAGCATTTT.

This clone was seen only once. The chain carries TRBV7-8 and TRBJ1-3; TRBD1 might be the D (6 bases). Germline loops: CDR1 SGHVS, CDR2 FQNEAQ. The CDR3 runs 17 residues. Trimming left V 1 base short and J 4 bases short, with 17 bases between. As DNA, the CDR3 is TGTGCCAGCAGCTTAGTGTGGGGGCAGCTTGTGGGAAACACCATATATTTT. This translates into CASSLVWGQLVGNTIYF.

This chain connects TRBV6-1 to TRBJ2-4, with D unresolved. Germline CDR1 MNHNS, CDR2 SASEGT. Trimming took 6 bases from V and 0 from J, leaving 9 bases between them. The CDR3 has 14 amino acids. CDR3 sequence (DNA): TGTGCCAGCAGCCTCCCGGTAGCCAAAAACATTCAGTACTTC. This encodes CASSLPVAKNIQYF.

The chain couples TRBV5-4 to TRBJ2-3; a possible D gene is TRBD2 (5 bases). Germline V gives CDR1 SGHNT, CDR2 YYREEE (reference sequence). Trimming pared 1 base from V and 4 bases from J, leaving 13 bases between. The CDR3 consists of 15 residues. The CDR3 region has the DNA TGTGCCAGCAGCTTGTTAGAGGGATGGGCAGATACGCAGTATTTT. Protein: CASSLLEGWADTQYF.

The chain joins TRBV27 to TRBJ1-5, with D perhaps matching TRBD1 (5 bases). Germline V gene data show CDR1 as MNHEY and CDR2 as SMNVEV (reference sequence). Deletions cut 8 bases from V and 2 bases from J, with 16 bases between. The CDR3 extends over 15 amino acids. Written as DNA, the CDR3 is TGTGCCAGCGGGAGGGGCGTAGGGGGCAATCAGCCCCAGCATTTT. Protein product: CASGRGVGGNQPQHF.

The chain employs TRBV4-3 and TRBJ2-3; 8 nucleotides match TRBD2. Germline values: CDR1 LGHNA, CDR2 YSLEER. The CDR3 loop spans 16 amino acids. Unmatched junction bases numbered 3, after V lost 0 bases and J lost 1 base. CDR3 amino acids: CASSQERRGGTDTQYF. CDR3 nucleotides: TGCGCCAGCAGCCAAGAAAGGCGGGGGGGCACAGATACGCAGTATTTT.

This chain joins TRBV25-1 and TRBJ2-3; D is perhaps TRBD1 (5 bases). Germline values: CDR1 MGHDK, CDR2 SYGVNS. The CDR3 totals 14 residues. Between the trimmed V and J ends, which lost 5 bases and 1 base, there was a span of 10 bases. This chain's CDR3 is CASSPEQGTDTQYF. The CDR3 coding sequence is TGTGCCAGCAGTCCCGAACAGGGCACAGATACGCAGTATTTT.

This rearrangement joins TRBV5-1 to TRBJ2-7; 10 bases map to TRBD2. The CDR3 consists of 17 residues. The V segment lost 3 bases and the J segment 0 bases; nucleotides outside the gene matches: 9. In germline, CDR1 is SGHRS, CDR2 YFSETQ. This CDR3 reads CASSSGFLAGDSYEQYF. The CDR3 DNA is TGCGCCAGCAGCTCGGGCTTCCTAGCGGGGGACTCCTACGAGCAGTACTTC.

CDR3 nucleotide sequence: TGTGCCAGCAGACCGCCGCGGCAGCCCCAGCATTTT. Residues: CASRPPRQPQHF. The chain joins TRBV6-5 to TRBJ1-5; D ambiguous. The CDR3 loop spans 12 amino acids. CDR1 is MNHEY and CDR2 is SVGAGI in the germline V gene. V was clipped by 6 bases and J by 7 bases, with 10 bases between them.

This rearrangement joins TRBV5-6 to TRBJ1-4; 9 bases fit TRBD1. Germline CDR1 reads SGHDT; CDR2 reads YYEEEE. CDR3 length equals 16 residues. J lost 8 bases, V lost 6 bases, and 14 bases had no gene match. This CDR3 is CASTAFLQGAREKLFF. The CDR3 DNA follows: TGTGCCAGCACAGCTTTCTTACAGGGGGCGCGAGAAAAACTGTTTTTT.

This chain uses TRBV9 with TRBJ2-5; 16 nucleotides line up with TRBD2. Germline assignment: CDR1 SGDLS and CDR2 YYNGEE. Germline trimming cut 3 bases from V and 4 bases from J; bases unmatched to any gene: 15. The CDR3 has 20 amino acids. This CDR3 reads CASSASPGLAGGPGTETQYF. In nucleotides, the CDR3 is TGTGCCAGCAGCGCGTCCCCGGGACTAGCGGGGGGGCCGGGCACAGAGACCCAGTACTTC.

The rearrangement uses TRBV11-2 and TRBJ1-2; D is perhaps TRBD1 (5 bases). V lost 7 bases and J lost 10, with 13 bases in between. The CDR3 consists of 11 residues. Germline CDR1 is SGHAT and CDR2 is FQNNGV. In DNA, the CDR3 is TGTGCCAGCACCCTGGGGGGGTACTACACCTTC. Protein: CASTLGGYYTF.

The chain has TRBV4-1 and TRBJ2-7, with 9 positions matching TRBD1. V trimming: 4 bases; J trimming: 5 bases; junction bases outside the gene matches: 6. Germline V gene data show CDR1 as MGHRA and CDR2 as YSYEKL. The CDR3 spans 14 residues. The DNA for the CDR3 is TGCGCCAGCAGCCCCGACAGGGGGATAAACGAGCAGTACTTC. As protein: CASSPDRGINEQYF.

V and J are TRBV11-2 and TRBJ1-6; D is ambiguous. Deletions cut 1 base from V and 1 base from J, with 11 bases between. Germline V gene sequence: CDR1 SGHAT, CDR2 FQNNGV. This CDR3 is 17 amino acids long. CDR3 DNA sequence: TGTGCCAGCAGCTTAGTAGGCATCAGGTCCTATAATTCACCCCTCCACTTT. Translation gives CASSLVGIRSYNSPLHF. The whole variable domain, remainder taken from reference TRBV11-2 and TRBJ1-6, is EAGVAQSPRYKIIEKRQSVAFWCNPISGHATLYWYQQILGQGPKLLIQFQNNGVVDDSQLPKDRFSAERLKGVDSTLKIQPAKLEDSAVYLCASSLVGIRSYNSPLHFGNGTRLTVT.

V is TRBV7-9 and J is TRBJ1-2; possibly TRBD1 for D (6 bases). Trimming pared 5 bases from V and 4 bases from J, leaving 14 bases between. Germline CDR1 SEHNR, CDR2 FQNEAQ (reference sequence). The CDR3 runs 14 residues. The CDR3 reads CASSGQSGAYGYTF. The CDR3 DNA is TGTGCCAGCAGCGGACAATCAGGGGCCTATGGCTACACCTTC.

V is TRBV7-9 and J is TRBJ2-5; D perhaps matches TRBD2 (7 bases). The CDR3 is 14 amino acids. Trimming pared 3 bases from V and 1 base from J, leaving 9 bases between. From germline, CDR1 is SEHNR and CDR2 FQNEAQ (reference sequence). This CDR3 is CASSFRGAQETQYF. The CDR3, as DNA: TGTGCCAGCAGCTTTCGGGGGGCCCAAGAGACCCAGTACTTC.

CDR3 loop: CAWRKRGSNEQFF. CDR3 in DNA: TGTGCCTGGAGGAAGCGGGGGAGTAATGAGCAGTTCTTC. This chain links TRBV30 with TRBJ2-1, with TRBD2 identical over 8 bases. The CDR3 runs to 13 residues. CDR1 and CDR2 from the germline V gene are GTSNPN and SVGIG (reference sequence). Trimming cost V 3 bases and J 7 bases; bases outside gene matches: 5.

CDR3 region: CASSLGWAGAPSGETQYF. For the CDR3, the DNA is TGTGCCAGCAGCTTAGGATGGGCGGGGGCCCCCTCGGGGGAGACCCAGTACTTC. This chain joins TRBV7-2 and TRBJ2-5, with D possibly TRBD2 on 7 matching bases. Germline V gives CDR1 SGHTA, CDR2 FQGNSA. V lost 1 base and J lost 5, with 23 bases in between. This CDR3 has 18 amino acids. The whole variable domain, remainder taken from reference TRBV7-2 and TRBJ2-5, is GAGVSQSPSNKVTEKGKDVELRCDPISGHTALYWYRQSLGQGLEFLIYFQGNSAPDKSGLPSDRFSAERTGGSVSTLTIQRTQQEDSAVYLCASSLGWAGAPSGETQYFGPGTRLLVL.

The J gene is TRBJ1-2, the V gene TRBV5-4; D may be TRBD1 (5 bases). Germline V gene data show CDR1 as SGHNT and CDR2 as YYREEE (reference sequence). V shed 0 bases and J shed 6 bases, with 12 bases lying between them. There are 14 residues in the CDR3. The CDR3 is CASSLVGRVDGYTF. CDR3 nucleotides: TGTGCCAGCAGCTTGGTAGGCAGGGTCGATGGCTACACCTTC. Together with reference TRBV5-4 and TRBJ1-2, the CDR3 gives the full variable domain: ETGVTQSPTHLIKTRGQQVTLRCSSQSGHNTVSWYQQALGQGPQFIFQYYREEENGRGNFPPRFSGLQFPNYSSELNVNALELDDSALYLCASSLVGRVDGYTFGSGTRLTVV.

Here the CDR3 reads CASSSQKMRAVGTGELFF. The CDR3 coding sequence is TGTGCCAGCAGCTCACAAAAAATGAGGGCTGTTGGGACCGGGGAGCTGTTTTTT. The chain uses TRBV5-6 and TRBJ2-2; D might be TRBD2 (5 bases). The CDR3 contains 18 residues. Trimming left V 3 bases short and J 5 bases short, with 23 bases between. Germline loops: CDR1 SGHDT, CDR2 YYEEEE.

The V call is TRBV7-9, the J call TRBJ2-7, with TRBD1 matching over 11 bases. Germline values: CDR1 SEHNR, CDR2 FQNEAQ (reference sequence). After removal of 4 bases from V and 3 bases from J, the junction contained 5 bases not matched to a gene. There are 15 residues in the CDR3. The CDR3 nucleotides are TGTGCCAGCAGCTGGGGACAGGGGGAGGGCTACGAGCAGTACTTC. It codes for CASSWGQGEGYEQYF.

This clone was seen a handful of times. V usage is TRBV5-8 and J usage is TRBJ2-1, with 8 bases fitting TRBD2. Germline CDR1 is SGHTS and CDR2 is YDEGEE. The CDR3 runs to 15 residues. V dropped 0 bases and J dropped 7; count of bases not matched to a gene: 6. The CDR3 here is CASSLGLAQMNEQFF. The CDR3 DNA reads TGTGCCAGCAGCTTGGGACTAGCGCAGATGAATGAGCAGTTCTTC. Together with reference TRBV5-8 and TRBJ2-1, the CDR3 gives the full variable domain: EAGVTQSPTHLIKTRGQQATLRCSPISGHTSVYWYQQALGLGLQFLLWYDEGEERNRGNFPPRFSGRQFPNYSSELNVNALELEDSALYLCASSLGLAQMNEQFFGPGTRLTVL.

As for this clone: The sample holds other DNA sequences that translate to the same CDR3. The rearrangement uses TRBV2 and TRBJ2-7; 9 bases align to TRBD1. This CDR3 has 16 amino acids. The germline CDR1 and CDR2 sequences are SNHLY and FYNNEI. Trimming at V came to 5 bases and at J to 2 bases, leaving 10 bases not matched to a gene. CDR3 loop: CASSSVQTGGAYEQYF. In DNA form, the CDR3 reads TGTGCCAGCAGTTCAGTTCAGACAGGGGGTGCCTACGAGCAGTACTTC.

This sequence joins TRBV6-5 and TRBJ1-4, with D tentatively TRBD1 (6 bases). CDR1 and CDR2 (germline): MNHEY, SVGAGI. The V gene lost 5 bases and the J gene lost 5 bases, with 15 bases spanning the gap. The CDR3 consists of 15 residues. CDR3 in amino acids: CASSRNRVANEKLFF. The CDR3 coding sequence is TGTGCCAGCAGTCGGAACAGGGTCGCGAATGAAAAACTGTTTTTT.

This clone was detected once. The genes are TRBV7-9 and TRBJ1-4, with TRBD1 matching over 10 bases. The CDR3 consists of 17 residues. Germline CDR1 SEHNR, CDR2 FQNEAQ (reference sequence). Germline trimming cut 5 bases from V and 3 bases from J; bases unmatched to any gene: 9. In DNA, the CDR3 is TGTGCCAGCAGCGAACGTGTGGGGACAGGGGCTAATGAAAAACTGTTTTTT. Translated: CASSERVGTGANEKLFF.

This rearrangement joins TRBV7-9 to TRBJ2-5; D is unclear. The V end was cut by 5 bases, the J end by 2 bases, with 15 bases between. The germline V gene has CDR1 SEHNR and CDR2 FQNEAQ (reference sequence). The CDR3 loop spans 15 amino acids. For the CDR3, the DNA is TGTGCCAGCAGCCCCCGTTCGACACCTCAAGAGACCCAGTACTTC. The encoded protein is CASSPRSTPQETQYF.